These T cell receptor beta chains were read from a single sample in a study of cytomegalovirus exposure and HLA in healthy donors. Produced via immunoSEQ multiplex PCR; TCRdb's table is partial and in-frame only. The sample lists 90,000 to 150,000 clones; about 16% were seen once. The material sequenced was PBMCs. Receptors originate from a woman aged 18-30 years in good health and CMV-seronegative. Both conserved end residues are part of each CDR3. D genes are given only for firm matches. A clone size is listed for some rows: how often the clone was seen (once, few, many), or a class if it is expanded.

j_call d_call clone_size v_call cdr3_aa cdr3_nt
TRBJ2-3 TRBD2 - TRBV5-1 CASSLEPLAGGTDTQYF TGCGCCAGCAGCTTGGAGCCGCTAGCGGGGGGCACAGATACGCAGTATTTT
TRBJ1-5 - - TRBV28 CASSLWAGRPNQPQHF TGTGCCAGCAGTTTATGGGCAGGGCGTCCCAATCAGCCCCAGCATTTT
TRBJ2-7 - - TRBV6-5 CASRRRGEPFYEQYF TGTGCCAGCAGGCGCAGGGGCGAACCCTTTTACGAGCAGTACTTC
TRBJ2-5 TRBD1 - TRBV4-1 CASSQGQGQIETQYF TGCGCCAGCAGCCAGGGACAGGGTCAGATAGAGACCCAGTACTTC
TRBJ1-1 - - TRBV2 CASSGVANTEAFF TGTGCCAGCAGCGGGGTGGCGAACACTGAAGCTTTCTTT
TRBJ2-1 TRBD2 - TRBV5-4 CASSRGGNDEQFF TGTGCCAGCAGCCGGGGGGGGAACGATGAGCAGTTCTTC
TRBJ1-1 - few TRBV6-6 CASTPLQGTEAFF TGTGCCAGCACCCCTCTCCAGGGCACTGAAGCTTTCTTT
TRBJ2-3 TRBD1 - TRBV10-2 CASRDPGGSSTDTQYF TGCGCCAGCAGGGATCCAGGGGGCTCGAGCACAGATACGCAGTATTTT
TRBJ2-1 - many TRBV5-4 CASSKDSGVGNEQFF TGTGCCAGCAGCAAGGACTCAGGGGTGGGCAATGAGCAGTTCTTC
TRBJ2-3 TRBD2 - TRBV4-1 CASRSPLAGASTDTQYF TGCGCCAGCAGGAGCCCGCTAGCGGGGGCTAGCACAGATACGCAGTATTTT
TRBJ2-2 TRBD1 few TRBV29-1 CSAGQGRTGELFF TGCAGCGCTGGACAGGGGCGAACCGGGGAGCTGTTTTTT
TRBJ2-5 TRBD2 - TRBV11-2 CASGPAGGGKTQYF TGTGCCAGCGGCCCTGCGGGAGGGGGGAAGACCCAGTACTTC
TRBJ2-7 - few TRBV2 CASKRGYEQYF TGTGCCAGCAAAAGAGGGTACGAGCAGTACTTC
TRBJ2-1 TRBD2 - TRBV7-8 CASSWASGTNNEQFF TGTGCCAGCAGCTGGGCTAGCGGGACGAACAATGAGCAGTTCTTC
TRBJ1-2 - few TRBV7-8 CASSLLWQGPDGYTF TGTGCCAGCAGCTTACTTTGGCAGGGGCCCGATGGCTACACCTTC
TRBJ2-7 TRBD1 - TRBV28 CASSPPSGTGRPEQYF TGTGCCAGCAGTCCCCCCTCCGGGACAGGGCGGCCCGAGCAGTACTTC
TRBJ2-3 TRBD2 few TRBV19 CASSIWLAAADTQYF TGTGCCAGTAGTATATGGCTAGCGGCCGCAGATACGCAGTATTTT
TRBJ1-2 - few TRBV2 CASSDNRGANYGYTF TGTGCTAGCAGTGATAACCGCGGAGCTAACTATGGCTACACCTTC
TRBJ1-2 - - TRBV6-6 CASSPGFGSGYTF TGTGCCAGCAGCCCAGGGTTTGGATCTGGCTACACCTTC
TRBJ2-7 - few TRBV6-4 CASRNRDTSSYEQYF TGTGCCAGCAGGAACCGGGACACGAGCTCCTACGAGCAGTACTTC
TRBJ2-2 TRBD1 - TRBV7-8 CASSPLTGKGTGELFF TGTGCCAGCAGCCCGTTGACAGGGAAGGGGACCGGGGAGCTGTTTTTT
TRBJ1-1 - - TRBV19 CASRPRINTEAFF TGTGCCAGTAGACCGAGGATTAACACTGAAGCTTTCTTT
TRBJ2-7 TRBD1 - TRBV6-1 CASSETRGQGFYEQYF TGTGCCAGCAGTGAAACAAGGGGACAGGGATTCTACGAGCAGTACTTC
TRBJ1-4 - - TRBV28 CASSLTRTNEKLFF TGTGCCAGCAGTCTGACAAGAACTAATGAAAAACTGTTTTTT
TRBJ2-2 - few TRBV11-2 CASSLNPGAGELFF TGTGCCAGCAGCTTGAACCCGGGGGCCGGGGAGCTGTTTTTT
TRBJ1-2 TRBD1 - TRBV2 CASLGTGHPGYTF TGTGCCAGCCTCGGGACAGGGCACCCTGGCTACACCTTC
TRBJ2-1 - - TRBV9 CASSPSGIISYNEQFF TGTGCCAGCAGCCCATCCGGGATCATCTCCTACAATGAGCAGTTCTTC
TRBJ2-7 TRBD1 few TRBV29-1 CSVEDGGGQGAYEQYF TGCAGCGTTGAAGACGGCGGTGGACAGGGGGCTTACGAGCAGTACTTC
TRBJ2-3 - - TRBV30 CAWEYTDTQYF TGTGCCTGGGAGTATACAGATACGCAGTATTTT
TRBJ2-7 - - TRBV6-1 CASSMISGPYEQYF TGTGCCAGCAGTATGATTAGCGGACCCTACGAGCAGTACTTC
TRBJ1-4 - few TRBV2 CATHRANEKLFF TGTGCCACCCACAGGGCTAATGAAAAGCTGTTTTTT
TRBJ2-1 TRBD2 few TRBV30 CAWSVLSGGAGEQFF TGTGCCTGGAGTGTTCTTAGCGGGGGGGCGGGGGAGCAGTTCTTC
TRBJ2-7 - - TRBV5-6 CASSPYRTGRGVGEQYF TGTGCCAGCAGCCCCTACCGAACAGGGAGGGGAGTGGGCGAGCAGTACTTC
TRBJ1-2 TRBD1 - TRBV4-1 CASSQTDPGQGNGYTF TGCGCCAGCAGCCAGACCGATCCGGGACAGGGTAATGGCTACACCTTC
TRBJ2-3 - - TRBV6-1 CASSDELGFTDTQYF TGTGCCAGCAGTGATGAGCTCGGGTTTACAGATACGCAGTATTTT
TRBJ2-5 - few TRBV10-3 CAISGLEETQYF TGTGCCATCAGTGGCCTTGAGGAGACCCAGTACTTC
TRBJ2-7 TRBD1 few TRBV30 CAWSVTGDLYF TGTGCCTGGAGTGTAACAGGGGATTTGTACTTC
TRBJ1-5 - few TRBV28 CASNLQAYSNQPQHF TGTGCCAGCAATCTACAGGCTTATAGCAATCAGCCCCAGCATTTT
TRBJ2-2 - - TRBV28 CASTHLRGTGELFF TGTGCCAGCACCCACTTGCGGGGAACCGGGGAGCTGTTTTTT
TRBJ2-6 - few TRBV4-2 CASSQSGHSGANVLTF TGTGCCAGCAGCCAGTCCGGACACTCTGGGGCCAACGTCCTGACTTTC